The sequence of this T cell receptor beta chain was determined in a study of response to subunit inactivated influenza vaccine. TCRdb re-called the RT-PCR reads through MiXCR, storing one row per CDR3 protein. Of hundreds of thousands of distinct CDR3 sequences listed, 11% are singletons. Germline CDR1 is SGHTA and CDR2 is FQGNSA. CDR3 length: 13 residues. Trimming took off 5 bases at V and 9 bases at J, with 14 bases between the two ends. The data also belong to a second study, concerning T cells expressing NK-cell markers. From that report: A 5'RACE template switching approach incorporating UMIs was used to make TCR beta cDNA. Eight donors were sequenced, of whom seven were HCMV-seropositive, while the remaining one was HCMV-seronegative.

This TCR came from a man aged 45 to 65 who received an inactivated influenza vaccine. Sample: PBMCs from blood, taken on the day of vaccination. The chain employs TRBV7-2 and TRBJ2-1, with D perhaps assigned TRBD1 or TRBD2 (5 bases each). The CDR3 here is CASSRVYGAEQFF. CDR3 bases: TGTGCCAGCAGCCGGGTCTACGGGGCTGAGCAGTTCTTC.